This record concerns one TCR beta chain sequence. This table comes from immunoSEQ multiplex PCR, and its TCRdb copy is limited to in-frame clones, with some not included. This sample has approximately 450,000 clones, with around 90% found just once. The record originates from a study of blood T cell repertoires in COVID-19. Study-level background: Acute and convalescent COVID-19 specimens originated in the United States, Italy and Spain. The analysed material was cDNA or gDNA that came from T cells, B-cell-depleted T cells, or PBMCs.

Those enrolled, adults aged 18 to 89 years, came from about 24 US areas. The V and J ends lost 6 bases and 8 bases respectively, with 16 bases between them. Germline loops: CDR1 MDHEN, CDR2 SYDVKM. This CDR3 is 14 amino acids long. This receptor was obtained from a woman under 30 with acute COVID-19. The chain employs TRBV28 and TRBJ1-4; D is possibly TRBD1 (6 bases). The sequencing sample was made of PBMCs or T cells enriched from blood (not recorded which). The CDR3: CASSEQGIVEKLFF. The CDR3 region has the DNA TGTGCCAGCAGCGAACAGGGTATCGTGGAAAAACTGTTTTTT.